This is a list of T cell receptor beta chains from one sample in a study of blood T cell repertoires in COVID-19. The repertoire was sequenced with immunoSEQ multiplex PCR; TCRdb's copy has only in-frame clones and lacks some. The profile shows approximately 140,000 clones, roughly 76% of them singletons. Material: peripheral blood. These receptors originate from a man older than 75 with acute or convalescent COVID-19. The CDR3 runs from the conserved cysteine through the conserved F or W. Fields, in order: V gene, D gene, J gene, clone size, CDR3 DNA, CDR3 protein. D genes are given only for firm matches. For some rows the clone size is stated as once, few or many, or as a class when expanded; others skip it.

v_call: TRBV24-1
d_call: .
j_call: TRBJ1-5
clone_size: .
cdr3_nt: TGTGCCACCAGTGACCCGAATCAGCCCCAGCATTTT
cdr3_aa: CATSDPNQPQHF

v_call: TRBV28
d_call: TRBD2
j_call: TRBJ2-3
clone_size: .
cdr3_nt: TGTGCCAGCGGCCCATCTCGGGCTAGCGGGGGAGGCACAGATACGCAGTATTTT
cdr3_aa: CASGPSRASGGGTDTQYF

v_call: TRBV6-5
d_call: TRBD1
j_call: TRBJ1-6
clone_size: .
cdr3_nt: TGTGCCAGCAGTTACCGGGGACAGGGGAATCGCCTCCACTTT
cdr3_aa: CASSYRGQGNRLHF

v_call: TRBV10-3
d_call: TRBD1
j_call: TRBJ1-2
clone_size: .
cdr3_nt: TGTGCCATTTTTCCGGGACAGGGGACCGCTGGCTACACCTTC
cdr3_aa: CAIFPGQGTAGYTF

v_call: TRBV11-2
d_call: .
j_call: TRBJ2-7
clone_size: .
cdr3_nt: TGTGCCAGCAGCTCCGGACCCACAGGAGCCTACGAGCAGTACTTC
cdr3_aa: CASSSGPTGAYEQYF

v_call: TRBV7-2
d_call: .
j_call: TRBJ2-3
clone_size: .
cdr3_nt: TGTGCCAGCAGCTTTGGGGGGGCCACCGATACGCAGTATTTT
cdr3_aa: CASSFGGATDTQYF

v_call: TRBV7-6
d_call: .
j_call: TRBJ2-7
clone_size: .
cdr3_nt: TGTGCCAGCAGCCGGGACGGGGGGCTGGACGAGCAGTACTTC
cdr3_aa: CASSRDGGLDEQYF

v_call: TRBV5-4
d_call: .
j_call: TRBJ2-7
clone_size: few
cdr3_nt: TGTGCCAGCAGCTTGGACAGGAGCGACTACGAGCAGTACTTC
cdr3_aa: CASSLDRSDYEQYF

v_call: TRBV4-3
d_call: .
j_call: TRBJ1-2
clone_size: .
cdr3_nt: TGCGCCAGCAGCCAACAATCAGGGCCTTATAGCTACACCTTC
cdr3_aa: CASSQQSGPYSYTF

v_call: TRBV5-1
d_call: TRBD2
j_call: TRBJ2-1
clone_size: .
cdr3_nt: TGCGCCAGCAGCCCAGGACTAGCGGCCCCCTACAATGAGCAGTTCTTC
cdr3_aa: CASSPGLAAPYNEQFF

v_call: TRBV7-9
d_call: TRBD1
j_call: TRBJ1-6
clone_size: .
cdr3_nt: TGTGCCAGCAGCTGGGGGACAGGGGCGACCCTCCACTTT
cdr3_aa: CASSWGTGATLHF

v_call: TRBV24-1
d_call: TRBD2
j_call: TRBJ2-1
clone_size: .
cdr3_nt: TGTGCCACCAGTGAAACACTAGCGGGGGGGCCTGAGCAGTTCTTC
cdr3_aa: CATSETLAGGPEQFF

v_call: TRBV7-8
d_call: .
j_call: TRBJ2-2
clone_size: .
cdr3_nt: TGTGCCAGCAGCTTAGGCAGGGAAGTAACCGGGGAGCTGTTTTTT
cdr3_aa: CASSLGREVTGELFF

v_call: TRBV29-1
d_call: .
j_call: TRBJ1-2
clone_size: once
cdr3_nt: TGCAGCGCGATATCACAGGGAGTCGGGTATGGCTACACCTTC
cdr3_aa: CSAISQGVGYGYTF

v_call: TRBV11-2
d_call: .
j_call: TRBJ2-3
clone_size: .
cdr3_nt: TGTGCCAGCAGCTCAACGACTCGACGGGATACGCAGTATTTT
cdr3_aa: CASSSTTRRDTQYF

v_call: TRBV19
d_call: .
j_call: TRBJ2-7
clone_size: .
cdr3_nt: TGTGCCAGTAGTATAGCTCGTATAGGAGCCTCCTACGAGCAGTACTTC
cdr3_aa: CASSIARIGASYEQYF

v_call: TRBV6-1
d_call: TRBD2
j_call: TRBJ2-7
clone_size: .
cdr3_nt: TGTGCCAGCAGTGAGACTAGCGGGGTATACGAGCAGTACTTC
cdr3_aa: CASSETSGVYEQYF

v_call: TRBV6-5
d_call: TRBD1
j_call: TRBJ2-4
clone_size: .
cdr3_nt: TGTGCCAGCGAGACAAAACAGGGGGAGAAAAACATTCAGTACTTC
cdr3_aa: CASETKQGEKNIQYF

v_call: TRBV21-1
d_call: .
j_call: TRBJ1-1
clone_size: few
cdr3_nt: TGTGCCAGCAGCAACGAAATCCGGAGGATGAACACTGAAGCTTTCTTT
cdr3_aa: CASSNEIRRMNTEAFF

v_call: TRBV4-1
d_call: .
j_call: TRBJ1-5
clone_size: .
cdr3_nt: TGCGCCAGCAGCCCCTCCCTGGGCCAGCCCCAGCATTTT
cdr3_aa: CASSPSLGQPQHF

v_call: TRBV6-2/TRBV6-3
d_call: .
j_call: TRBJ1-5
clone_size: .
cdr3_nt: TGTGCCAGCAGTTACTCCTGGCAGGGATATCAGCCCCAGCATTTT
cdr3_aa: CASSYSWQGYQPQHF

v_call: TRBV27
d_call: .
j_call: TRBJ1-1
clone_size: once
cdr3_nt: TGTGCCAGCAGTGCCGGGACATTTGTCTCCGAAGCTTTCTTT
cdr3_aa: CASSAGTFVSEAFF

v_call: TRBV9
d_call: .
j_call: TRBJ2-5
clone_size: .
cdr3_nt: TGTGCCAGCAGCGTAGGCGGGGAAGAGACCCAGTACTTC
cdr3_aa: CASSVGGEETQYF

v_call: TRBV5-1
d_call: TRBD1
j_call: TRBJ2-2
clone_size: .
cdr3_nt: TGCGCCAGCAGTCAGGACAGGGGCCAAGGAGGCACCGGGGAGCTGTTTTTT
cdr3_aa: CASSQDRGQGGTGELFF

v_call: TRBV11-2
d_call: .
j_call: TRBJ1-6
clone_size: .
cdr3_nt: TGTGCCAGCAGCTTAGATCCCCCACAGGCATATTCACCCCTCCACTTT
cdr3_aa: CASSLDPPQAYSPLHF

v_call: TRBV14
d_call: .
j_call: TRBJ2-7
clone_size: few
cdr3_nt: TGTGCCAGCAGCCAGAGCTACGAGCAGTACTTC
cdr3_aa: CASSQSYEQYF

v_call: TRBV10-2
d_call: .
j_call: TRBJ2-2
clone_size: .
cdr3_nt: TGCGCCAGCAGACAACAGGGGAACACCGGGGAGCTGTTTTTT
cdr3_aa: CASRQQGNTGELFF

v_call: TRBV2
d_call: TRBD2
j_call: TRBJ2-1
clone_size: .
cdr3_nt: TGTGCCAGCAGTGAAGTCAAGCGGGGGGGGAATGAGCAGTTCTTC
cdr3_aa: CASSEVKRGGNEQFF

v_call: TRBV2
d_call: TRBD1
j_call: TRBJ1-5
clone_size: .
cdr3_nt: TGTGCCAGCAGTGAGGGGGACAGCCGCAGGCCCCAGCATTTT
cdr3_aa: CASSEGDSRRPQHF

v_call: TRBV9
d_call: .
j_call: TRBJ2-3
clone_size: .
cdr3_nt: TGTGCCAGCAGCGTAAGGCAGCTCCCGGGAGATACGCAGTATTTT
cdr3_aa: CASSVRQLPGDTQYF

v_call: TRBV18
d_call: TRBD1
j_call: TRBJ2-5
clone_size: once
cdr3_nt: TGTGCCAGCTCTTCACAGGGGGTGGAAGAGACCCAGTACTTC
cdr3_aa: CASSSQGVEETQYF

v_call: TRBV5-1
d_call: TRBD1
j_call: TRBJ1-2
clone_size: .
cdr3_nt: TGCGCCAGCAGCTTCTCCGGGACAGGGGACGCCAGTCTCTATGGCTACACCTTC
cdr3_aa: CASSFSGTGDASLYGYTF

v_call: TRBV6-5
d_call: .
j_call: TRBJ1-3
clone_size: .
cdr3_nt: TGTGCCAGCAGCCGACTGAGCTCTGGAAACACCATATATTTT
cdr3_aa: CASSRLSSGNTIYF

v_call: TRBV2
d_call: .
j_call: TRBJ2-3
clone_size: .
cdr3_nt: TGTGCCAGCAGTTTTAGTGGCAGGGTCTGGACAGATACGCAGTATTTT
cdr3_aa: CASSFSGRVWTDTQYF

v_call: TRBV30
d_call: TRBD1
j_call: TRBJ1-1
clone_size: .
cdr3_nt: TGTGCCTGCCTTCAGGGGGATAACACTGAAGCTTTCTTT
cdr3_aa: CACLQGDNTEAFF

v_call: TRBV3-1/TRBV3-2
d_call: .
j_call: TRBJ2-7
clone_size: .
cdr3_nt: TGTGCCAGCAGCCAAGATCTGACAGGAGGCGAGCAGTACTTC
cdr3_aa: CASSQDLTGGEQYF

v_call: TRBV5-1
d_call: TRBD1
j_call: TRBJ1-4
clone_size: few
cdr3_nt: TGCGCCAGCAGCTACGGGGACAGGGCGGGAGAAAAACTGTTTTTT
cdr3_aa: CASSYGDRAGEKLFF

v_call: TRBV7-2
d_call: .
j_call: TRBJ1-6
clone_size: .
cdr3_nt: TGTGCCAGCAGCTTAGGAGGGTCTGGGTCACCCCTCCACTTT
cdr3_aa: CASSLGGSGSPLHF

v_call: TRBV7-7
d_call: .
j_call: TRBJ1-4
clone_size: .
cdr3_nt: TGTGCTAGCAGCCCCGGGACAACTAATGAAAAACTGTTTTTT
cdr3_aa: CASSPGTTNEKLFF

v_call: TRBV11-3
d_call: .
j_call: TRBJ2-3
clone_size: .
cdr3_nt: TGTGCCAGCAGCCCAGGGGTGCTTGGGGATACGCAGTATTTT
cdr3_aa: CASSPGVLGDTQYF

v_call: TRBV6-2/TRBV6-3
d_call: TRBD1
j_call: TRBJ1-1
clone_size: .
cdr3_nt: TGTGCCAGCAGTTACCGGGCAGGGGGGAACACTGAAGCTTTCTTT
cdr3_aa: CASSYRAGGNTEAFF

v_call: TRBV7-6
d_call: .
j_call: TRBJ1-3
clone_size: .
cdr3_nt: TGTGCCAGCAGCCCAGGGGCTTCAGGAAACACCATATATTTT
cdr3_aa: CASSPGASGNTIYF

v_call: TRBV25-1
d_call: TRBD1
j_call: TRBJ1-4
clone_size: .
cdr3_nt: TGTGCCAGCAGTTTTACAGGGGGTGAGGCTAATGAAAAACTGTTTTTT
cdr3_aa: CASSFTGGEANEKLFF

v_call: TRBV7-9
d_call: TRBD1
j_call: TRBJ1-1
clone_size: few
cdr3_nt: TGTGCCAGCAGCTTAGCCCAGGGGGTGACTGAAGCTTTCTTT
cdr3_aa: CASSLAQGVTEAFF

v_call: TRBV11-2
d_call: .
j_call: TRBJ2-2
clone_size: .
cdr3_nt: TGTGCCAGCAGCTCCGCAGGTTTGGGTCGTTCCGGGGAGCTGTTTTTT
cdr3_aa: CASSSAGLGRSGELFF

v_call: TRBV7-8
d_call: TRBD2
j_call: TRBJ2-3
clone_size: .
cdr3_nt: TGTGCCAGCAGCACCCGGACTAGCGGGGGTTCAGATACGCAGTATTTT
cdr3_aa: CASSTRTSGGSDTQYF

v_call: TRBV27
d_call: .
j_call: TRBJ2-5
clone_size: .
cdr3_nt: TGTGCCAGCAGTTTCGGGGGAGGGGGAGAGACCCAGTACTTC
cdr3_aa: CASSFGGGGETQYF

v_call: TRBV30
d_call: .
j_call: TRBJ2-3
clone_size: .
cdr3_nt: TGTGCCTGGAGTCAAGGGGTGGCGACAGATACGCAGTATTTT
cdr3_aa: CAWSQGVATDTQYF